The entry below gives a single T cell receptor beta chain sequence along with its context. Its cognate antigen is unknown. The data belong to a study of T cell responses to AZD1222 COVID-19 vaccine. Study in general: Second doses that came at about 4 or about 12 weeks were put together. Study results and limitations: Baseline testing showed seropositivity in only five to seven AZD1222 recipients. With dominance at 160-218 and 743-854, vaccine-associated CD4 TCRs spanned spike.

Measured with immunoSEQ multiplex PCR; TCRdb has only the in-frame clones, and not every one. The repertoire holds some 97,000 clones, 88% seen once, with around 1.8% in the top ten. The CDR3 covers 14 residues. With V trimmed by 3 bases and J by 1 base, 2 bases remained unmatched. Per germline, CDR1 SGHVS and CDR2 FQNEAQ. The receptor was isolated from an adult in good health. The chain combines TRBV7-8 with TRBJ2-5, with 7 bases that match TRBD2. Sequences were derived from peripheral blood, sampled on day 0 of AZD1222 vaccination. CDR3 in DNA: TGTGCCAGCAGCTTCAGGGAGGGCCAAGAGACCCAGTACTTC. This translates into CASSFREGQETQYF.